This TCR beta chain came from a study of neoadjuvant anti-PD-1 for oral cavity cancer. Study-wide background: Around day 43, patients without progression received a fourth nivolumab dose before surgery.

The CDR3 is made up of 14 amino acids. Per the germline V gene, CDR1 is GTSNPN and CDR2 is SVGIG (reference sequence). J lost 8 bases, V lost 2 bases, and 11 bases had no gene match. Turning to this clone: What it binds is not known.

The method was immunoSEQ multiplex PCR; TCRdb's version includes in-frame clones alone and lacks a portion of them. The data hold 7,200 or so clones, with over 65% observed a single time. Study-level points and caveats: Only three patients per response group were TCR-analyzed; validation needed.

The receptor was isolated from a person between 40 and 85 years old with oral cavity squamous cell carcinoma. The sample here was PBMCs, taken before nivolumab (anti-PD-1) treatment. V and J are TRBV30 and TRBJ1-1; 7 bases align to TRBD1. The CDR3, as DNA: TGTGCCTGGAGTTCCGGCTCAGGGGGGTCCGAAGCTTTCTTT. Protein: CAWSSGSGGSEAFF. The full variable domain, in which reference TRBV30 and TRBJ1-1 provide the parts outside the CDR3, is SQTIHQWPATLVQPVGSPLSLECTVEGTSNPNLYWYRQAAGRGLQLLFYSVGIGQISSEVPQNLSASRPQDRQFILSSKKLLLSDSGFYLCAWSSGSGGSEAFFGQGTRLTVV.